This T cell receptor (beta chain) was profiled in a study of T cell changes during pregnancy in multiple sclerosis. Per germline, CDR1 PRHDT and CDR2 FYEKMQ (reference sequence). J lost 9 bases, V lost 3 bases, and 7 bases had no gene match. This CDR3 is built from 16 residues. Produced via immunoSEQ multiplex PCR; TCRdb's table is partial and in-frame only. Found here are about 36,000 clones, around 90% of them singletons; the top ten hold approximately 0.5%. This specimen consisted of CD4+ T cells from peripheral blood mononuclear cells, obtained in the first trimester of pregnancy. This sequence originates from a female donor with multiple sclerosis, enrolled in a pregnancy study. V gene TRBV13 combines with J gene TRBJ2-4, with 14 bases aligning to TRBD2. The CDR3 protein is CASSFLGLAGESIQYF. DNA for the CDR3: TGTGCCAGCAGCTTTCTGGGACTAGCGGGAGAGAGCATTCAGTACTTC.